Listed below are T cell receptor beta chains from one sample, sequenced in a study of shared clonotypes between healthy human individuals. The repertoire was sequenced with immunoSEQ multiplex PCR; TCRdb's copy has only in-frame clones and lacks some. The sample records more than 2 million clones, almost 96% being singletons. Sequences were obtained from naive CD4+ T cells sorted from blood. Every receptor here comes from a man between 18 and 29 years old in good health. The CDR3 runs from the conserved cysteine through the conserved F or W. A D gene is named only where the DNA matches it firmly. The size field is filled for only some rows; it gives once, few, many or a size class.

size,V,D,J,DNA,CDR3
NA,TRBV25-1,NA,TRBJ1-2,TGTGCCAGCAGTCGGGGGGGAGCCTATGGCTACACCTTC,CASSRGGAYGYTF
NA,TRBV15,TRBD2,TRBJ2-7,TGTGCCACCAGCAGGGTAGGGCTAGCGGACTCCTACGAGCAGTACTTC,CATSRVGLADSYEQYF
NA,TRBV5-6,TRBD1,TRBJ2-3,TGTGCCAGCAGCTTGGCCGACAGGGGGAGAGCAGATACGCAGTATTTT,CASSLADRGRADTQYF
NA,TRBV6-1,NA,TRBJ1-1,TGTGCCAGCAGTGAGAGGTGGGACACTGAAGCTTTCTTT,CASSERWDTEAFF
once,TRBV5-4,TRBD1,TRBJ2-7,TGTGCCAGCAGCTTATATGGACAGGGGGGGTACGAGCAGTACTTC,CASSLYGQGGYEQYF
NA,TRBV7-3,TRBD2,TRBJ2-5,TGTGCCAGCAGCTTAGGTGGGGCTAGCGGCACAGAGACCCAGTACTTC,CASSLGGASGTETQYF
NA,TRBV2,TRBD2,TRBJ2-5,TGTGCCAGCCGATATTCCGGGGGGGGAGAGACCCAGTACTTC,CASRYSGGGETQYF
NA,TRBV7-2,NA,TRBJ1-3,TGTGCCAGCAGCGAAACCAGGGATTCTGGAAACACCATATATTTT,CASSETRDSGNTIYF
NA,TRBV2,NA,TRBJ2-7,TGTGCCAGCAGTGAAGCCGGCTCCCACTACGAGCAGTACTTC,CASSEAGSHYEQYF
NA,TRBV10-3,NA,TRBJ1-5,TGTGCCATCAGTGAGGGATCCATTAATCAGCCCCAGCATTTT,CAISEGSINQPQHF
NA,TRBV6-5,NA,TRBJ1-6,TGTGCCAGCACCCCCGAAGGGGGAACCCCCCTCCACTTT,CASTPEGGTPLHF
NA,TRBV5-1,NA,TRBJ2-5,TGCGCCAGCAGCTTGGAGGGGGTGGAGACCCAGTACTTC,CASSLEGVETQYF
NA,TRBV5-4,TRBD1,TRBJ1-5,TGTGCCAGCAGCAGCGGGACAGATAATCAGCCCCAGCATTTT,CASSSGTDNQPQHF
NA,TRBV5-4,NA,TRBJ1-5,TGTGCCAGCAGTTCAGACGGCCGTGATCAGCCCCAGCATTTT,CASSSDGRDQPQHF
NA,TRBV7-6,NA,TRBJ2-3,TGTGCCAGCAGCTTAGGGGGACTGAGCACAGATACGCAGTATTTT,CASSLGGLSTDTQYF
once,TRBV7-9,NA,TRBJ2-5,TGTGCCAGCAGCTTAATCACCAGGCAAGAGACCCAGTACTTC,CASSLITRQETQYF
NA,TRBV6-5,TRBD1,TRBJ2-1,TGTGCCAGCAGGGGGACAGGTCGATATGAGCAGTTCTTC,CASRGTGRYEQFF
NA,TRBV7-2,NA,TRBJ2-7,TGTGCCAGCAGCTTGCTAGCGCCGAGCTCCTACGAGCAGTACTTC,CASSLLAPSSYEQYF
NA,TRBV5-1,TRBD1,TRBJ1-2,TGCGCCAGCAGCACGGACAGGGGCTATGGCTACACCTTC,CASSTDRGYGYTF
NA,TRBV5-1,NA,TRBJ2-7,TGCGCCAGCAGCCCATTGGGCGAATCATACGGGGAGCAGTACTTC,CASSPLGESYGEQYF
once,TRBV12-5,TRBD2,TRBJ2-1,TGTGCTAGTGGCCCCGGGACTAGCGGCTACAATGAGCAGTTCTTC,CASGPGTSGYNEQFF
NA,TRBV21-1,NA,TRBJ1-1,TGTGCCAGCAGCAAAAAAGAGCGGGAGAACACTGAAGCTTTCTTT,CASSKKERENTEAFF
NA,TRBV10-1,TRBD2,TRBJ2-2,TGCGCCAGCAGTGAGTCGACTAGCGTTCCCGGGGAGCTGTTTTTT,CASSESTSVPGELFF
NA,TRBV4-1,TRBD1,TRBJ1-6,TGCGCCAGCAGCCCTGGACAGGGAAGCTATAATTCACCCCTCCACTTT,CASSPGQGSYNSPLHF
NA,TRBV2,NA,TRBJ2-7,TGTGCCGCCAACCCCCTAGAAAACTACGAGCAGTACTTC,CAANPLENYEQYF
NA,TRBV7-9,TRBD1,TRBJ2-3,TGTGCCAGCAGCTCCAATCAGGGGGCTACGCAGTATTTT,CASSSNQGATQYF
NA,TRBV15,TRBD2,TRBJ2-5,TGTGCCACCAGCAGAGATCGGCCTAGCGGTAGGGGAGAGACCCAGTACTTC,CATSRDRPSGRGETQYF
NA,TRBV30,NA,TRBJ1-2,TGTGCCTGGAGTACGGGGCATAGTCAACTATGGCTATACACCTTC,CAWSTGHSQLWLYTF
NA,TRBV6-6,NA,TRBJ2-7,TGTGCCAGCAGTTACAGGACAGGGAGGGCCTACGAGCAGTACTTC,CASSYRTGRAYEQYF
NA,TRBV5-4,NA,TRBJ1-5,TGTGCCAGCAGCTATTACGAGGGGACGGGCCTCAATCAGCCCCAGCATTTT,CASSYYEGTGLNQPQHF
NA,TRBV19,TRBD1,TRBJ1-5,TGTGCCAGTAGTGACAGGGTTCAGCCCCAGCATTTT,CASSDRVQPQHF